What follows are 25 T cell receptor beta chains derived from one specimen sequenced in a study of CD8+ T cells in alopecia areata. As the sequencing template, cDNA was produced by extracting RNA and reverse transcribing it. Assay used: immunoSEQ multiplex PCR; TCRdb lists only in-frame clones, some missing. The sample records about 220,000 clones, under 60% being singletons. Noted treatment: oral pan-JAK inhibitor, 5-10 mg twice daily. This specimen consisted of CD4+ T cells sorted from blood, obtained at week 4, from a patient treated with tofacitinib. The receptors were gathered from a human donor with alopecia areata.

A few counts support this clone. The chain combines TRBV19 with TRBJ2-7; no clear D. The germline V gene has CDR1 LNHDA and CDR2 SQIVND (reference sequence). CDR3 size: 13 residues. With 3 bases removed from V and 6 bases from J, the gap between germline ends came to 12 bases. Written as DNA, the CDR3 is TGTGCCAGTAGTATCTCTAGGTGGCGCGAGCAGTACTTC. Protein product: CASSISRWREQYF.

There are a few counts of this clone. In DNA form, the CDR3 reads TGTGCCAGCAGCTTAGATTGGGAGTCGGGCGGCTACACCTTC. This sequence encodes CASSLDWESGGYTF. This chain connects TRBV7-9 to TRBJ1-2; D is unresolved. Per germline, CDR1 SEHNR and CDR2 FQNEAQ (reference sequence). CDR3 size: 14 residues. V was trimmed by 1 base and J by 8 bases, leaving 14 bases between them.

The chain carries TRBV30 and TRBJ2-1; TRBD2 matches 10 bases. Germline CDR1 is GTSNPN and CDR2 is SVGIG (reference sequence). Trimming removed 8 bases from V and 6 bases from J; junction bases left unmatched: 10. This CDR3 is built from 14 residues. CDR3 loop: CAGQTLAGSNEQFF. The CDR3 DNA follows: TGTGCCGGCCAGACACTAGCGGGGAGCAATGAGCAGTTCTTC.

The rearrangement uses TRBV29-1 and TRBJ1-1; D is unclear. Trimming removed 5 bases from V and 3 bases from J, with 7 bases in between. Germline V gives CDR1 SQVTM, CDR2 ANQGSEA. The CDR3 totals 11 residues. CDR3: CSVWRDTEAFF. As DNA, the CDR3 is TGCAGCGTTTGGAGGGACACTGAAGCTTTCTTT.

As for this clone: Different DNA sequences within this sample yield the same CDR3. The chain employs TRBV29-1 and TRBJ1-1; D perhaps matches TRBD1 (5 bases). The germline V gene has CDR1 SQVTM and CDR2 ANQGSEA. CDR3 size: 13 residues. The V gene lost 4 bases and the J gene lost 0 bases, with 9 bases spanning the gap. CDR3 in amino acids: CSVVGQLNTEAFF. As DNA, the CDR3 is TGCAGCGTTGTGGGGCAGCTGAACACTGAAGCTTTCTTT.

This clone was counted a single time. This chain joins TRBV7-6 and TRBJ2-7, with TRBD1 matching 9 bases. Losses at the gene ends were 5 bases for V and 7 bases for J; bases not matched to a gene: 9. The germline gives CDR1 SGHVS, CDR2 FNYEAQ. The CDR3 is made up of 14 amino acids. The CDR3 DNA sequence: TGTGCCAGCAGCGAGGGACAGGGTTTCGGGGAGCAGTACTTC. Translating gives CASSEGQGFGEQYF.

A note on this clone: Other DNA variants within this sample encode the same CDR3. This chain connects TRBV27 to TRBJ2-7; D may be TRBD2 (6 bases). This CDR3 region has 13 residues. V was shortened by 8 bases and J by 0 bases, with 11 bases between the two germline ends. Germline lookup yields CDR1 MNHEY and CDR2 SMNVEV (reference sequence). The CDR3 here is CASRRGSSYEQYF. CDR3 bases: TGTGCCAGCCGGCGGGGAAGCTCCTACGAGCAGTACTTC.

Remarks on this clone: A read error may account for a junction end that differs from germline. This chain uses TRBV6-5 with TRBJ2-4; 11 bases line up with TRBD1. The CDR3 runs to 13 residues. Looked up from germline, CDR1 is MNHEY and CDR2 is SVGAGI. CDR3 loop: CASSRGQGGFPNF. The CDR3 bases are TGTGCCAGCAGCCGGGGACAGGGGGGTTTTCCGAACTTC.

This chain uses TRBV27 with TRBJ2-5, with D perhaps TRBD2 (6 bases). CDR1 and CDR2 (germline): MNHEY, SMNVEV (reference sequence). CDR3 length equals 17 residues. With 3 bases removed from V and 5 bases from J, the gap between germline ends came to 22 bases. CDR3 nucleotide sequence: TGTGCCAGCAGTTTTAATGCGGGGCCAAAAATCCACGAGACCCAGTACTTC. Protein sequence: CASSFNAGPKIHETQYF.

A single count supports this clone. The junction departs from the called germline gene at one end, perhaps through a read error. This chain joins TRBV7-2 and TRBJ2-7; 9 bases match TRBD1. Germline assignment: CDR1 SGHTA and CDR2 FQGNSA. The CDR3 runs 15 residues. CDR3 amino acids: CASSFNGQGSSEQYF. The DNA for the CDR3 is TGTGCCAGCAGCTTTAATGGACAGGGGTCCTCCGAGCAGTACTTC.

The J gene is TRBJ2-7, the V gene TRBV19; the match to TRBD1 covers 7 bases. The CDR3 is 14 amino acids. Germline CDR1 is LNHDA and CDR2 is SQIVND (reference sequence). Trimming at V came to 8 bases and at J to 2 bases, leaving 9 bases not matched to a gene. CDR3 DNA sequence: TGTGCCAGTCGTGCCCGACAGGGAACCTACGAGCAGTACTTC. This encodes CASRARQGTYEQYF.

The V and J genes are TRBV5-1 and TRBJ2-1; D perhaps matches TRBD2 (5 bases). V was shortened by 4 bases and J by 0 bases, with 14 bases between the two germline ends. Germline CDR1 and CDR2: SGHRS and YFSETQ. The length of the CDR3 is 16 residues. DNA of the CDR3: TGCGCCAGCAGCCCTGAGACTACCTTCTCCTACAATGAGCAGTTCTTC. Its translation is CASSPETTFSYNEQFF. The full variable domain, with the rest looked up from reference TRBV5-1 and TRBJ2-1, is KAGVTQTPRYLIKTRGQQVTLSCSPISGHRSVSWYQQTPGQGLQFLFEYFSETQRNKGNFPGRFSGRQFSNSRSEMNVSTLELGDSALYLCASSPETTFSYNEQFFGPGTRLTVL.

The chain employs TRBV7-2 and TRBJ2-6; TRBD2 might be the D (5 bases). In germline, CDR1 is SGHTA, CDR2 FQGNSA. Deletions cut 3 bases from V and 3 bases from J, with 12 bases between. CDR3 size: 16 residues. The CDR3: CASSFSQAGGANVLTF. CDR3 sequence (DNA): TGTGCCAGCAGCTTCTCTCAGGCGGGTGGGGCCAACGTCCTGACTTTC.

The chain combines TRBV29-1 with TRBJ2-7, with a possible D match to TRBD2 (6 bases). The CDR3 sequence is 11 residues long. Trimming stripped 7 bases from V and 6 bases from J, with 13 bases between. The germline gives CDR1 SQVTM, CDR2 ANQGSEA. CDR3 protein: CSGTRGGEQYF. The CDR3 DNA sequence: TGCAGCGGGACAAGGGGAGGCGAGCAGTACTTC.

V gene TRBV6-6 combines with J gene TRBJ1-2; 7 bases are a match to TRBD1. The CDR3 has 11 residues. The germline CDR1 and CDR2 sequences are MNHNY and SVGAGI (reference sequence). V dropped 11 bases and J dropped 5; count of bases not matched to a gene: 5. CDR3: CAGGGPYGYTF. CDR3 bases: TGTGCCGGAGGGGGCCCATATGGCTACACCTTC.

This clone was found many times. This sequence joins TRBV11-2 and TRBJ2-7, with 10 bases matching TRBD1. The junction had 5 bases not matched to a gene; V was cut back by 5 bases and J by 7 bases. The CDR3 totals 13 residues. Germline CDR1 SGHAT, CDR2 FQNNGV. The CDR3 region has the DNA TGTGCCAGCAGCAGACAGGGGGCTGGGGAGCAGTACTTC. Translation gives CASSRQGAGEQYF.

V usage is TRBV13 and J usage is TRBJ1-6; 7 bases map to TRBD1. Trimming took 3 bases from V and 6 from J; bases not matched to a gene: 2. The germline V gene has CDR1 PRHDT and CDR2 FYEKMQ (reference sequence). This CDR3 contains 14 residues. The CDR3 sequence is CASSFPGGNSPLHF. The CDR3 DNA follows: TGTGCCAGCAGCTTTCCAGGGGGTAATTCACCCCTCCACTTT.

This clone was recorded only once. The chain carries TRBV29-1 and TRBJ2-7; the D gene is possibly TRBD2 (7 bases). Germline CDR1 is SQVTM and CDR2 is ANQGSEA. Trimming shortened V by 7 bases and J by 6 bases, and 22 bases separated the two germline ends. The CDR3 totals 14 residues. The CDR3 is CSAQRGGVFGEQYF. DNA of the CDR3: TGCAGCGCCCAAAGAGGGGGGGTTTTCGGCGAGCAGTACTTC.

This clone was picked up one time. The chain combines TRBV29-1 with TRBJ2-7, with 7 positions matching TRBD2. Germline V gene lookup returns CDR1 SQVTM and CDR2 ANQGSEA. The CDR3 runs to 15 residues. After removal of 4 bases from V and 2 bases from J, the junction contained 11 bases not matched to a gene. CDR3 loop: CSVASRRGSTYEQYF. The CDR3 nucleotides read TGCAGCGTTGCTAGTCGGCGGGGGTCTACCTACGAGCAGTACTTC.

This sequence joins TRBV4-3 and TRBJ1-6; TRBD1 aligns across 8 bases. V dropped 1 base and J dropped 9; count of bases not matched to a gene: 5. Germline V lookup: CDR1 LGHNA, CDR2 YSLEER. The CDR3 is made up of 15 amino acids. The CDR3 DNA reads as TGCGCCAGCAGCCAAGGTGTCCAGGGGGCTTCACCCCTCCACTTT. Translated: CASSQGVQGASPLHF.

This clone was seen more than once but under ten times. The rearrangement joins TRBV30 to TRBJ2-5; the match to TRBD1 covers 10 bases. In germline, CDR1 is GTSNPN, CDR2 SVGIG (reference sequence). CDR3 length: 15 amino acids. The V gene end was trimmed by 3 bases and the J gene end by 4 bases; junction bases not matched to a gene: 8. The CDR3 bases are TGTGCCTGGAGCCGGAGACAGGGGGCGAGAGAGACCCAGTACTTC. Translation gives CAWSRRQGARETQYF.

The chain links TRBV30 to TRBJ2-5, with TRBD2 as a possible D gene (6 bases). This CDR3 is 13 amino acids long. Trimming took off 8 bases at V and 5 bases at J, with 18 bases between the two ends. Germline assignment: CDR1 GTSNPN and CDR2 SVGIG (reference sequence). The CDR3 region has the DNA TGTGCCCGGGGGAGGACTCCCCGGGAGACCCAGTACTTC. It specifies CARGRTPRETQYF.

The chain is built from TRBV9 and TRBJ1-2; D perhaps matches TRBD1 (5 bases). With 2 bases removed from V and 8 bases from J, the gap between germline ends came to 10 bases. This CDR3 is built from 12 residues. The germline V gene has CDR1 SGDLS and CDR2 YYNGEE. The CDR3 nucleotides read TGTGCCAGCAGCGTCGGGACCTTCGGCTACACCTTC. Protein sequence: CASSVGTFGYTF.

This clone was seen only a few times. The chain uses TRBV5-6 and TRBJ2-1, with 8 bases that match TRBD1. CDR1 is SGHDT and CDR2 is YYEEEE in the germline V gene. The CDR3 runs to 15 residues. V was clipped by 0 bases and J by 11 bases; unmatched bases: 10. DNA for the CDR3: TGTGCCAGCAGCTTGGTTTTCGCAGGGGGCAACCAGCAGTTCTTC. Translated: CASSLVFAGGNQQFF.

This chain links TRBV5-1 with TRBJ1-2, with TRBD1 as a possible D gene (6 bases). The CDR3 covers 15 residues. Trimming took 3 bases from V and 2 from J, leaving 14 bases between them. Germline V gene data show CDR1 as SGHRS and CDR2 as YFSETQ. CDR3 in DNA: TGCGCCAGCAGCTCTAGCTATGACAGGAACTATGGCTACACCTTC. It codes for CASSSSYDRNYGYTF.